Listed below are T cell receptor beta chains from one sample, sequenced in a study of blood T cells in healthy people across ages. MiXCR, run by TCRdb on the 5' RACE reads, gives a single entry per CDR3 protein. Among hundreds of thousands of distinct CDR3 sequences listed, approximately 60% were seen once. Sequences were obtained from blood. These receptors were taken from a man aged 35 to 55 in good health. Both conserved end residues are part of each CDR3. The D gene is left open where the match is weak. A row's size may be missing; if present it is once, few, many or a size class.

j_call: TRBJ1-6
v_call: TRBV4-3
d_call: .
clone_size: .
cdr3_aa: CASSQERDPYYNSPLHF
cdr3_nt: TGCGCCAGCAGCCAAGAAAGGGACCCATATTATAATTCACCCCTCCACTTT

j_call: TRBJ1-4
v_call: TRBV9
d_call: .
clone_size: .
cdr3_aa: CASSVGPGRTTNEKLFF
cdr3_nt: TGTGCCAGCAGCGTAGGGCCAGGGCGTACGACTAATGAAAAACTGTTTTTT

j_call: TRBJ2-7
v_call: TRBV10-3
d_call: TRBD1
clone_size: few
cdr3_aa: CAISDPDRVSYEQYF
cdr3_nt: TGTGCCATCAGTGACCCGGACAGGGTATCCTACGAGCAGTACTTC

j_call: TRBJ2-7
v_call: TRBV21-1
d_call: .
clone_size: few
cdr3_aa: CASSRPGAIREQYF
cdr3_nt: TGTGCCAGCAGTAGACCAGGGGCCATTCGCGAGCAGTACTTC

j_call: TRBJ2-3
v_call: TRBV29-1
d_call: TRBD2
clone_size: .
cdr3_aa: CSVDQGSGNPDTQYF
cdr3_nt: TGCAGCGTTGATCAGGGTAGCGGGAATCCAGATACGCAGTATTTT

j_call: TRBJ2-1
v_call: TRBV7-2
d_call: .
clone_size: .
cdr3_aa: CASSLEGPGQPYNEQFF
cdr3_nt: TGTGCCAGCAGCTTAGAAGGGCCAGGACAGCCTTACAATGAGCAGTTCTTC

j_call: TRBJ2-7
v_call: TRBV29-1
d_call: .
clone_size: .
cdr3_aa: CSSRSLGASYNEQYF
cdr3_nt: TGCAGCTCCCGGTCTTTGGGGGCTTCCTACAATGAGCAGTACTTC

j_call: TRBJ2-5
v_call: TRBV29-1
d_call: TRBD2
clone_size: .
cdr3_aa: CSVEGPPAGGIQETQYF
cdr3_nt: TGCAGCGTTGAAGGCCCCCCAGCGGGGGGGATCCAAGAGACCCAGTACTTC

j_call: TRBJ1-1
v_call: TRBV9
d_call: .
clone_size: .
cdr3_aa: CASSAENTAEAFF
cdr3_nt: TGTGCCAGCAGCGCGGAAAACACAGCTGAAGCTTTCTTT

j_call: TRBJ1-2
v_call: TRBV5-1
d_call: .
clone_size: .
cdr3_aa: CASSLKYRQGYGYTF
cdr3_nt: TGCGCCAGCAGCTTAAAGTACCGGCAGGGCTATGGCTACACCTTC

j_call: TRBJ1-6
v_call: TRBV12-3/TRBV12-4
d_call: .
clone_size: .
cdr3_aa: CASSYQGTNSPLHF
cdr3_nt: TGTGCCAGCAGTTATCAGGGGACCAATTCACCCCTCCACTTT

j_call: TRBJ1-5
v_call: TRBV12-3/TRBV12-4
d_call: TRBD1
clone_size: .
cdr3_aa: CASSSRRRDRDQPQHF
cdr3_nt: TGTGCCAGCAGTTCACGACGCCGGGACAGGGACCAGCCCCAGCATTTT

j_call: TRBJ2-7
v_call: TRBV7-9
d_call: TRBD1
clone_size: .
cdr3_aa: CASSEGQYVDEQYF
cdr3_nt: TGTGCCAGCAGCGAGGGACAGTATGTCGACGAGCAGTACTTC

j_call: TRBJ2-5
v_call: TRBV27
d_call: TRBD1
clone_size: .
cdr3_aa: CASSGGTGTGEQYF
cdr3_nt: TGTGCCAGCAGTGGCGGGACAGGGACTGGAGAGCAGTACTTC

j_call: TRBJ1-4
v_call: TRBV5-1
d_call: .
clone_size: few
cdr3_aa: CASAIQGTTNEKLFF
cdr3_nt: TGCGCCAGCGCTATTCAGGGGACAACTAATGAAAAACTGTTTTTT

j_call: TRBJ1-1
v_call: TRBV5-1
d_call: TRBD1
clone_size: few
cdr3_aa: CASSPGGTANTEAFF
cdr3_nt: TGCGCCAGCAGCCCCGGGGGGACAGCTAACACTGAAGCTTTCTTT

j_call: TRBJ2-3
v_call: TRBV28
d_call: .
clone_size: many
cdr3_aa: CASSLLGQSTDTQYF
cdr3_nt: TGTGCCAGCAGTTTACTCGGGCAAAGCACAGATACGCAGTATTTT

j_call: TRBJ2-7
v_call: TRBV29-1
d_call: .
clone_size: .
cdr3_aa: CSVDIGLYEQYF
cdr3_nt: TGCAGCGTTGACATCGGTCTCTACGAGCAGTACTTC

j_call: TRBJ1-1
v_call: TRBV12-3/TRBV12-4
d_call: TRBD1
clone_size: .
cdr3_aa: CASRTGETAFF
cdr3_nt: TGTGCCAGCAGGACAGGGGAGACAGCTTTCTTT

j_call: TRBJ2-7
v_call: TRBV5-1
d_call: .
clone_size: .
cdr3_aa: CASSPRFRGIEQYF
cdr3_nt: TGCGCCAGCAGCCCCAGATTTCGGGGAATCGAGCAGTACTTC

j_call: TRBJ1-2
v_call: TRBV18
d_call: .
clone_size: few
cdr3_aa: CASSPPLSLGGIMDYGYTF
cdr3_nt: TGTGCCAGCTCACCACCCTTATCGCTTGGGGGAATTATGGACTATGGCTACACCTTC

j_call: TRBJ1-2
v_call: TRBV4-1
d_call: .
clone_size: .
cdr3_aa: CASSQDLGSFNYGYTF
cdr3_nt: TGCGCCAGCAGCCAAGATCTTGGCAGCTTTAACTATGGCTACACCTTC

j_call: TRBJ2-7
v_call: TRBV7-2
d_call: .
clone_size: .
cdr3_aa: CASSRPEGYEQYF
cdr3_nt: TGTGCCAGCAGCCGACCCGAGGGCTACGAGCAGTACTTC

j_call: TRBJ1-2
v_call: TRBV20-1
d_call: .
clone_size: few
cdr3_aa: CSARVAVRNYGYTF
cdr3_nt: TGCAGTGCTAGAGTAGCGGTCAGAAACTATGGCTACACCTTC

j_call: TRBJ2-5
v_call: TRBV7-3
d_call: TRBD1
clone_size: few
cdr3_aa: CASSLISGQGQETQYF
cdr3_nt: TGTGCCAGCAGCTTAATCTCGGGACAGGGACAAGAGACCCAGTACTTC

j_call: TRBJ1-5
v_call: TRBV10-3
d_call: .
clone_size: .
cdr3_aa: CATNGVNSNQPQHF
cdr3_nt: TGTGCCACCAACGGGGTAAATAGCAATCAGCCCCAGCATTTT

j_call: TRBJ2-7
v_call: TRBV7-2
d_call: .
clone_size: many
cdr3_aa: CASSFRVGEQYF
cdr3_nt: TGTGCCAGCAGCTTCAGGGTTGGCGAGCAGTACTTC

j_call: TRBJ1-2
v_call: TRBV2
d_call: .
clone_size: few
cdr3_aa: CASGDSFYGYTF
cdr3_nt: TGTGCCAGCGGCGACAGCTTCTATGGCTACACCTTC

j_call: TRBJ2-1
v_call: TRBV18
d_call: .
clone_size: .
cdr3_aa: CASSPPTRNEQFF
cdr3_nt: TGTGCCAGCTCACCACCTACACGGAATGAGCAGTTCTTC

j_call: TRBJ2-3
v_call: TRBV7-2
d_call: TRBD1
clone_size: few
cdr3_aa: CASSLGGPDTQYF
cdr3_nt: TGTGCCAGCAGTCTAGGGGGCCCAGATACGCAGTATTTT

j_call: TRBJ1-4
v_call: TRBV7-9
d_call: .
clone_size: .
cdr3_aa: CASSAGETNEKLFF
cdr3_nt: TGTGCCAGCAGCGCGGGTGAAACTAATGAAAAACTGTTTTTT